This entry lists 32 T cell receptor beta chains sequenced from one sample in a study of blood T cell repertoires in COVID-19. TCRdb keeps only in-frame clones here, not all; method: immunoSEQ multiplex PCR. The repertoire holds fewer than 250,000 clones, with around nine tenths as singletons. Specimen: PBMCs or T cells enriched from blood (not recorded which). All receptors come from a man between 25 and 39 years old in a cohort exposed to, infected with or recovered from COVID-19 (not recorded which).

V gene TRBV11-2 combines with J gene TRBJ1-3; D is ambiguous. The germline V gene has CDR1 SGHAT and CDR2 FQNNGV. Trimming pared 8 bases from V and 6 bases from J, leaving 17 bases between. The CDR3 has 14 residues. CDR3 loop: CASALMRRENTIYF. DNA for the CDR3: TGTGCCAGCGCCCTTATGAGGAGGGAAAACACCATATATTTT.

The chain links TRBV19 to TRBJ2-1; 8 bases match TRBD1. V lost 4 bases and J lost 5; bases outside the gene matches: 7. The CDR3 is 15 amino acids. The germline CDR1 and CDR2 sequences are LNHDA and SQIVND (reference sequence). The CDR3 DNA reads TGTGCCAGTAGTAGACAGGGGCGCGACGACAATGAGCAGTTCTTC. Protein: CASSRQGRDDNEQFF.

The rearrangement joins TRBV4-1 to TRBJ2-5; 8 bases agree with TRBD2. The trim removed 1 base at V and 4 bases at J, leaving 5 bases unmatched. The CDR3 loop spans 15 amino acids. In germline, CDR1 is MGHRA, CDR2 YSYEKL. DNA of the CDR3: TGCGCCAGCAGCCAAGTCTGGGCGGGAGGAGAGACCCAGTACTTC. It encodes CASSQVWAGGETQYF.

The V and J genes are TRBV4-1 and TRBJ2-1; 12 bases are shared with TRBD2. CDR3 length equals 16 residues. The germline CDR1 and CDR2 sequences are MGHRA and YSYEKL. The ends lost 4 bases at V and 6 bases at J; junction bases unmatched: 7. The CDR3 sequence is CASSRVTSGRINEQFF. Written as DNA, the CDR3 is TGCGCCAGCAGCCGCGTGACTAGCGGGAGAATCAATGAGCAGTTCTTC.

This chain uses TRBV19 with TRBJ1-1, with D perhaps matching TRBD1 (5 bases). Germline CDR1 is LNHDA and CDR2 is SQIVND (reference sequence). V was trimmed by 7 bases and J by 1 base, leaving 10 bases between them. This CDR3 has 13 residues. CDR3 nucleotides: TGTGCCAGTAAGGGGTCGGGGAACACTGAAGCTTTCTTT. Translating gives CASKGSGNTEAFF.

CDR3 sequence reads: CARETGGMNTEAFF. The CDR3 bases are TGTGCCAGAGAGACAGGGGGCATGAACACTGAAGCTTTCTTT. This chain joins TRBV2 and TRBJ1-1, with 10 nucleotides matching TRBD1. The V and J ends lost 9 bases and 0 bases, in that order; junction bases with no gene match: 4. The germline CDR1 and CDR2 sequences are SNHLY and FYNNEI. The CDR3 totals 14 residues.

The V call is TRBV18, the J call TRBJ1-5, with TRBD1 as a possible D gene (6 bases). The CDR3 runs 15 residues. Looked up from germline, CDR1 is KGHSH and CDR2 is LQKENI. The V end lost 4 bases, the J end lost 1 base, and 11 bases lay between the germline ends. CDR3 bases: TGTGCCAGCTCACTAAACAGGGTGAGCAATCAGCCCCAGCATTTT. Translation: CASSLNRVSNQPQHF.

The chain links TRBV29-1 to TRBJ1-2, with TRBD1 identical over 8 bases. This CDR3 comprises 13 residues. The trim removed 7 bases at V and 7 bases at J, leaving 11 bases unmatched. Germline V gene data show CDR1 as SQVTM and CDR2 as ANQGSEA. CDR3: CSAAGQAGGGYTF. CDR3 DNA sequence: TGCAGCGCCGCGGGACAGGCTGGGGGTGGCTACACCTTC.

The CDR3 DNA is TGTGCCAGCAGCGCGACAGGGTATAGCAATCAGCCCCAGCATTTT. Amino acids: CASSATGYSNQPQHF. The chain links TRBV7-2 to TRBJ1-5; 7 positions agree with TRBD1. The V segment lost 5 bases and the J segment 0 bases; nucleotides outside the gene matches: 4. The CDR3 extends over 15 amino acids. Germline CDR1 SGHTA, CDR2 FQGNSA.

This chain links TRBV7-2 with TRBJ2-7; the D gene is possibly TRBD1 (7 bases). The CDR3 totals 15 residues. V was pared by 5 bases and J by 5 bases, with 19 bases between. The germline V gene encodes CDR1 SGHTA and CDR2 FQGNSA. CDR3 sequence (DNA): TGTGCCAGCAGCAAGTACAGTACAGGGGAGGACGAGCAGTACTTC. The encoded protein is CASSKYSTGEDEQYF.

A single count supports this clone. V is TRBV20-1 and J is TRBJ2-5; D not certain. Germline assignment: CDR1 DFQATT and CDR2 SNEGSKA (reference sequence). This CDR3 has 11 amino acids. The ends were cut back, 3 bases at V and 2 bases at J, with 4 bases in the middle. DNA of the CDR3: TGCAGTGCTAGCCAACAAGAGACCCAGTACTTC. This encodes CSASQQETQYF.

This chain links TRBV14 with TRBJ1-4; the D is unclear. Per the germline V gene, CDR1 is SGHDN and CDR2 is FVKESK. V gave up 0 bases and J gave up 0 bases, with 20 bases separating them. The CDR3 spans 20 residues. The CDR3 bases are TGTGCCAGCAGCCAAGATATCGGTCCTACTGAGATTGCAACTAATGAAAAACTGTTTTTT. Its protein product is CASSQDIGPTEIATNEKLFF.

This chain links TRBV6-1 with TRBJ1-5, with D possibly being TRBD1 (5 bases). The germline V and J ends were trimmed by 1 base and 9 bases, with 10 bases remaining between them. This CDR3 is 13 amino acids long. Per germline, CDR1 MNHNS and CDR2 SASEGT. CDR3 nucleotides: TGTGCCAGCAGTGAAGGCAGGGCCATGCCCCAGCATTTT. Its protein product is CASSEGRAMPQHF.

This sequence joins TRBV12-3 or TRBV12-4 and TRBJ1-1; no clear D gene. Trimming stripped 3 bases from V and 1 base from J, with 6 bases between. This CDR3 has 13 amino acids. The DNA of the CDR3 is TGTGCCAGCAGTTTTGCTACGAACACTGAAGCTTTCTTT. Amino acid sequence: CASSFATNTEAFF.

This clone showed up just once. This chain links TRBV18 with TRBJ2-6; TRBD1 aligns across 7 bases. The CDR3 is 16 amino acids. The germline CDR1 and CDR2 sequences are KGHSH and LQKENI. V lost 2 bases, J lost 0 bases, and 1 base stayed unmatched. CDR3 region: CASSPDRASGANVLTF. CDR3 DNA: TGTGCCAGCTCACCAGACAGGGCCTCTGGGGCCAACGTCCTGACTTTC.

The chain recombines TRBV12-3 or TRBV12-4 with TRBJ1-2, with TRBD1 matching 8 bases. This CDR3 contains 13 residues. Trimming removed 7 bases from V and 8 bases from J; junction bases left unmatched: 9. CDR3 loop: CASNGQGVKGYTF. CDR3 in DNA: TGTGCCAGCAACGGACAGGGAGTAAAGGGCTACACCTTC.

V is TRBV5-6 and J is TRBJ1-4, with 8 bases that match TRBD1. Germline V lookup: CDR1 SGHDT, CDR2 YYEEEE. With 0 bases clipped from V and 8 bases from J, the junction kept 6 bases outside the gene matches. The CDR3 covers 15 residues. The CDR3 region has the DNA TGTGCCAGCAGCTTGGCCGGGACAGGCGGGGAAAAACTGTTTTTT. Protein sequence: CASSLAGTGGEKLFF.

The chain joins TRBV11-1 to TRBJ1-2; 12 bases line up with TRBD1. The CDR3 runs 12 residues. Germline CDR1 reads SGHAT; CDR2 reads FQDESV (reference sequence). Losses at the gene ends were 5 bases for V and 14 bases for J; bases not matched to a gene: 6. The CDR3: CASSPGQGADTF. The CDR3 coding sequence is TGTGCCAGCAGCCCGGGACAGGGGGCTGATACCTTC.

CDR3 residues: CASSLDSQITYEQYF. In nucleotides, the CDR3 is TGCGCCAGCAGCTTGGACAGCCAAATAACCTACGAGCAGTACTTC. The V gene is TRBV5-1, the J gene TRBJ2-7, with D uncertain. The germline CDR1 and CDR2 sequences are SGHRS and YFSETQ. The CDR3 spans 15 residues. The V end lost 0 bases, the J end lost 2 bases, and 12 bases lay between the germline ends.

Worth noting for this clone: At one of its ends the junction is not consistent with the germline gene, which may arise from a read error. The chain uses TRBV19 and TRBJ2-2; TRBD1 matches 8 bases. Germline CDR1 LNHDA, CDR2 SQIVND (reference sequence). The CDR3 loop spans 17 amino acids. The CDR3 reads CASTPKARGPNAGELFF. CDR3 sequence (DNA): TGTGCCAGTACCCCTAAGGCCAGGGGGCCGAACGCCGGGGAGCTGTTTTTT. Combining the CDR3 with reference TRBV19 and TRBJ2-2 gives the whole variable domain DGGITQSPKYLFRKEGQNVTLSCEQNLNHDAMYWYRQDPGQGLRLIYYSQIVNDFQKGDIAEGYSVSREKKESFPLTVTSAQKNPTAFYLCASTPKARGPNAGELFFGEGSRLTVL.

The V and J genes are TRBV3-1 (or the pseudogene TRBV3-2) and TRBJ2-7; the match to TRBD2 covers 9 bases. After removal of 0 bases from V and 1 base from J, the junction contained 4 bases not matched to a gene. Germline CDR1 and CDR2: LGHDT and YNNKEL (reference sequence). The length of the CDR3 is 16 residues. CDR3 residues: CASSQDPGLASYEQYF. The CDR3 DNA reads TGTGCCAGCAGCCAAGACCCCGGACTAGCGTCCTACGAGCAGTACTTC.

The chain has TRBV10-3 and TRBJ2-7, with a tentative D call TRBD2 (7 bases). Germline V lookup: CDR1 ENHRY, CDR2 SYGVKD. The CDR3 runs 13 residues. The V end lost 2 bases, the J end lost 5 bases, and 10 bases lay between the germline ends. The CDR3 here is CAISERGGDEQYF. The CDR3 DNA follows: TGTGCCATCAGTGAGAGGGGGGGGGACGAGCAGTACTTC.

This clone appeared once. The rearrangement uses TRBV6-2 or TRBV6-3 and TRBJ2-3; TRBD1 matches at 11 bases. Germline V gene lookup returns CDR1 MNHEY and CDR2 SVGEGT. The CDR3 runs to 16 residues. Germline trimming cut 6 bases from V and 4 bases from J; bases unmatched to any gene: 9. CDR3 sequence (DNA): TGTGCCAGCAGCCGCGAGGGGACAGGGGGGGCAGATACGCAGTATTTT. It translates to CASSREGTGGADTQYF.

The genes are TRBV19 and TRBJ2-3; 10 bases align to TRBD1. The junction had 5 bases not matched to a gene; V was cut back by 4 bases and J by 1 base. This CDR3 comprises 16 residues. Germline CDR1 is LNHDA and CDR2 is SQIVND (reference sequence). CDR3 DNA sequence: TGTGCCAGTAGTACGACAGGGACAGGGGGCACAGATACGCAGTATTTT. Translation gives CASSTTGTGGTDTQYF.

The chain links TRBV6-4 to TRBJ2-3; D gene ambiguous. The CDR3 contains 13 residues. Deletions cut 4 bases from V and 2 bases from J, with 7 bases between. CDR1 MRHNA and CDR2 SNTAGT come from the germline V gene. CDR3 region: CASSGGDTDTQYF. The CDR3 DNA reads as TGTGCCAGCAGTGGAGGAGACACAGATACGCAGTATTTT.

This chain uses TRBV3-1 (or the pseudogene TRBV3-2) with TRBJ2-1; the match to TRBD2 covers 7 bases. Germline CDR1 reads LGHDT; CDR2 reads YNNKEL (reference sequence). Germline trimming cut 4 bases from V and 7 bases from J; bases unmatched to any gene: 4. The CDR3 covers 13 residues. The CDR3 is CASSRGGQNEQFF. CDR3 bases: TGTGCCAGCAGCCGGGGAGGGCAAAATGAGCAGTTCTTC.

The count of this clone is one. This rearrangement joins TRBV12-3 or TRBV12-4 to TRBJ2-7; tentative D call: TRBD2 (5 bases). The CDR3 is 13 residues long. The V and J ends lost 3 bases and 2 bases respectively, with 8 bases between them. The CDR3 reads CASSLSGTYEQYF. CDR3 nucleotides: TGTGCCAGCAGTTTGTCGGGGACCTACGAGCAGTACTTC.

The CDR3 nucleotides are TGTGCCACCAGCAAGATTGGCGGCGAGCAGTACTTC. It specifies CATSKIGGEQYF. The chain joins TRBV15 to TRBJ2-7; D unclear. The CDR3 loop spans 12 amino acids. The germline V gene has CDR1 LNHNV and CDR2 YYDKDF (reference sequence). The ends were cut back, 4 bases at V and 6 bases at J, with 10 bases in the middle.

The rearrangement links TRBV28 to TRBJ2-5; 10 positions agree with TRBD1. Germline V lookup: CDR1 MDHEN, CDR2 SYDVKM. The junction had 4 bases not matched to a gene; V was cut back by 4 bases and J by 5 bases. The CDR3 sequence is 14 residues long. For the CDR3, the DNA is TGTGCCAGCAGTTCTGACAGGGGGCTTGAGACCCAGTACTTC. Translated, it gives CASSSDRGLETQYF.

V is TRBV28 and J is TRBJ1-1, with 7 bases that match TRBD1. Germline V CDR1 and CDR2: MDHEN, SYDVKM. J was trimmed by 0 bases and V by 4 bases; bases with no gene match: 5. The CDR3 is made up of 15 amino acids. CDR3 DNA sequence: TGTGCCAGCAGTTCACCCGGGACAGTGAACACTGAAGCTTTCTTT. As protein: CASSSPGTVNTEAFF. The entire variable domain, with the rest obtained from reference TRBV28 and TRBJ1-1, is as follows: DVKVTQSSRYLVKRTGEKVFLECVQDMDHENMFWYRQDPGLGLRLIYFSYDVKMKEKGDIPEGYSVSREKKERFSLILESASTNQTSMYLCASSSPGTVNTEAFFGQGTRLTVV.

V gene TRBV2 combines with J gene TRBJ2-5; 10 bases align to TRBD1. The J segment lost 0 bases and the V segment lost 6 bases, leaving 4 bases of the junction unmatched. Germline CDR1 and CDR2: SNHLY and FYNNEI. The CDR3 length is 15 residues. CDR3 in DNA: TGTGCCAGCAGACAGGACAGGGGGTACCAAGAGACCCAGTACTTC. Translated: CASRQDRGYQETQYF.

The V call is TRBV6-1, the J call TRBJ2-7, with TRBD1 matching over 8 bases. V trimming: 3 bases; J trimming: 0 bases; junction bases outside the gene matches: 4. CDR1 and CDR2 from the germline V gene are MNHNS and SASEGT. This CDR3 is built from 15 residues. The CDR3 region is CASSELGQGSYEQYF. The CDR3 DNA follows: TGTGCCAGCAGTGAGCTCGGACAGGGCTCCTACGAGCAGTACTTC.